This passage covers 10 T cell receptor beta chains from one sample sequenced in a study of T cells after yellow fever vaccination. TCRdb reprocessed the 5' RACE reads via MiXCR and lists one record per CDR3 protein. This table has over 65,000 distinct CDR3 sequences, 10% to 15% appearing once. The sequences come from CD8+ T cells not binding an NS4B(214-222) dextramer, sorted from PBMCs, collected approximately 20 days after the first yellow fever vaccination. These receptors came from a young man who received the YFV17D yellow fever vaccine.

The CDR3 here is CASSSGPTYEQYV. The CDR3 DNA reads TGCGCCAGCAGCTCGGGACCGACCTACGAGCAGTACGTC. The J gene is TRBJ2-7, the V gene TRBV5-1; the D call may be TRBD1 or TRBD2 (5 bases each). CDR1 SGHRS and CDR2 YFSETQ come from the germline V gene. The CDR3 has 13 amino acids. V lost 3 bases, J lost 2 bases, and 9 bases lay in between.

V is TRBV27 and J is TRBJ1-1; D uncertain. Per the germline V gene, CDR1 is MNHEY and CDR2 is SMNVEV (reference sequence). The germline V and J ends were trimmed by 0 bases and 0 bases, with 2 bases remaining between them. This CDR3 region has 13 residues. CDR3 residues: CASSLSVNTEAFF. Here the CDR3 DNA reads TGTGCCAGCAGTTTATCCGTGAACACTGAAGCTTTCTTT.

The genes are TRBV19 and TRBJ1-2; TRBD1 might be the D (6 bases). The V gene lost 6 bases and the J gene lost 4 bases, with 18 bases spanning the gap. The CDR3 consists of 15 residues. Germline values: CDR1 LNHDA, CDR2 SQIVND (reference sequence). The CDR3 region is CASRNIRGRGYGYTF. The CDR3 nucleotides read TGTGCCAGTAGGAACATCAGGGGTAGGGGCTATGGCTACACCTTC.

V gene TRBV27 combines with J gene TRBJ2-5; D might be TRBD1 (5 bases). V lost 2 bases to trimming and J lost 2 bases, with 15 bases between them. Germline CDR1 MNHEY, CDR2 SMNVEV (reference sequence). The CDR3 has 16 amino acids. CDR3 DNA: TGTGCCAGCAGTTTACGTCCGCGGCCAGGGCAAGAGACCCAGTACTTC. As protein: CASSLRPRPGQETQYF.

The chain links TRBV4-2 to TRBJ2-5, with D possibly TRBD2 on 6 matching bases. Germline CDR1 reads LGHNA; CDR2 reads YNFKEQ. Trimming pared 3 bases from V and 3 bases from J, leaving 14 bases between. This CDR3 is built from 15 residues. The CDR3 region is CASSHPGDLKETQYF. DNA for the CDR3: TGTGCCAGCAGCCACCCTGGGGACTTAAAAGAGACCCAGTACTTC.

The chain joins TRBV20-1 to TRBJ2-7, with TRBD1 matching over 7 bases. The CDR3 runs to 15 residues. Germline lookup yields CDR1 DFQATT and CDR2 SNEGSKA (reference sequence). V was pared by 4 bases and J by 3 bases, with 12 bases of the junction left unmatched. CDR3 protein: CSATSNRDSYYEQYF. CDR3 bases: TGCAGTGCTACCTCAAACCGGGACAGCTACTACGAGCAGTACTTC.

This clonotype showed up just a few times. The CDR3 loop reads CASRVSGGADEQFF. The CDR3 DNA follows: TGTGCCAGCAGGGTTAGCGGGGGGGCGGATGAGCAGTTCTTC. The J gene is TRBJ2-1, the V gene TRBV7-3, with 11 bases aligning to TRBD2. Germline lookup yields CDR1 SGHTA and CDR2 FQGTGA. Germline trimming cut 6 bases from V and 8 bases from J; bases unmatched to any gene: 6. The CDR3 is 14 residues long.

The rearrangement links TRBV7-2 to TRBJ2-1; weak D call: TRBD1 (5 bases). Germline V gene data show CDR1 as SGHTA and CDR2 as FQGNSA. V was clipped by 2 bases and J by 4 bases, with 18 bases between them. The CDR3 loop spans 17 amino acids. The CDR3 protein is CASSLQANQGRYNEQFF. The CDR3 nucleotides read TGTGCCAGCAGCTTACAGGCCAACCAGGGTCGGTACAATGAGCAGTTCTTC.

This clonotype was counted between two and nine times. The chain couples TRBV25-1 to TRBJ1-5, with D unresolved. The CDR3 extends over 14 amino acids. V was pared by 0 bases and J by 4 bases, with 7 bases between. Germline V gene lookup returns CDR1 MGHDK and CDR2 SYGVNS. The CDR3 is CASSEYSWNQPQHF. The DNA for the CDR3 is TGTGCCAGCAGTGAATATTCTTGGAATCAGCCCCAGCATTTT.

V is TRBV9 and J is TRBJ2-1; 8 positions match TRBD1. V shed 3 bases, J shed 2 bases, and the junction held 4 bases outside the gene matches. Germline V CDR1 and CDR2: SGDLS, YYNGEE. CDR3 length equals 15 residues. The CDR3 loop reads CASSGTGLTYNEQFF. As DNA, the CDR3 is TGTGCCAGCAGCGGGACAGGGTTAACCTACAATGAGCAGTTCTTC.